The source of this TCR beta chain is a study of blood T cell repertoires in COVID-19. Trimming took 2 bases from V and 0 from J, leaving 11 bases between them. This CDR3 spans 16 amino acids. Germline V CDR1 and CDR2: MNHNS, SASEGT. The repertoire was sequenced with immunoSEQ multiplex PCR; TCRdb's copy has only in-frame clones and lacks some. In the table there are fewer than 400,000 clones, about 83% of which are singletons. The study recruited people aged roughly 18 to 100 years across approximately 24 US areas. Donors of Cohort 3 who recovered were those that had two negative PCRs, clearance, or symptom resolution.

The source of this sequence is a woman aged 45 to 65 who had recovered from COVID-19. The rearrangement joins TRBV6-1 to TRBJ2-4, with D tentatively TRBD2 (5 bases). What was sequenced was PBMCs or T cells enriched from blood (not recorded which). The CDR3: CASSENSGGAKNIQYF. CDR3 bases: TGTGCCAGCAGTGAAAACAGTGGAGGAGCCAAAAACATTCAGTACTTC.